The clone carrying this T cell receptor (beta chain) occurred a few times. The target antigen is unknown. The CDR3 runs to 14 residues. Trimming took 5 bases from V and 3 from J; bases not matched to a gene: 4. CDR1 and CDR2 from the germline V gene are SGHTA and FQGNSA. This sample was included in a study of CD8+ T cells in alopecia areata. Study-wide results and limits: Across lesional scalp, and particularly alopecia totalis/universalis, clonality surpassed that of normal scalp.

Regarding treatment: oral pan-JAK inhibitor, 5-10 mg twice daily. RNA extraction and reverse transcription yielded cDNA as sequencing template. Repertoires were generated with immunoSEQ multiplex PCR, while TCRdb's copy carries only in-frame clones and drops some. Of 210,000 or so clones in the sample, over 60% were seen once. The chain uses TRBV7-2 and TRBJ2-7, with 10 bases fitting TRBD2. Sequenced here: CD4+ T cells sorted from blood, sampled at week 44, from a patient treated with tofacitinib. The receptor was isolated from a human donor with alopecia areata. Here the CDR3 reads CASSATSGDYEQYF. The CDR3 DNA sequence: TGTGCCAGCAGCGCCACTAGCGGGGACTACGAGCAGTACTTC.